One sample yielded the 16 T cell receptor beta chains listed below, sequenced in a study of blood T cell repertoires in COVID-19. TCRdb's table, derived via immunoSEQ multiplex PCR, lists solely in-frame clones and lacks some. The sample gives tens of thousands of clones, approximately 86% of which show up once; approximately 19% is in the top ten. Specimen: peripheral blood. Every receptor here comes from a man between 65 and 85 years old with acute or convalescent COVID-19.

The CDR3 nucleotides read TGTGCCAGCAGCCTGATCAGGGGGCCGGATGAAAAACTGTTTTTT. Protein sequence: CASSLIRGPDEKLFF. The chain links TRBV14 to TRBJ1-4; 8 bases line up with TRBD1. The CDR3 extends over 15 amino acids. The germline gives CDR1 SGHDN, CDR2 FVKESK. The V and J ends lost 4 bases and 6 bases, in that order; junction bases with no gene match: 7.

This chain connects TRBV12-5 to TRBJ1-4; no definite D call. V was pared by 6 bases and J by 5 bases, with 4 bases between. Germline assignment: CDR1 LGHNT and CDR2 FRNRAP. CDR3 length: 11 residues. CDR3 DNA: TGTGCTAGTGGGGGCAATGAAAAACTGTTTTTT. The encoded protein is CASGGNEKLFF.

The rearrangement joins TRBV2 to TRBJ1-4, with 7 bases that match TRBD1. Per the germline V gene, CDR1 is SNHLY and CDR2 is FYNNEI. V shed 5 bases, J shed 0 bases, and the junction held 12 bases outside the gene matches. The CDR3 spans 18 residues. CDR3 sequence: CASSSRTGYDATNEKLFF. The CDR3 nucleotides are TGTGCCAGCAGTTCCCGGACAGGTTATGATGCAACTAATGAAAAACTGTTTTTT.

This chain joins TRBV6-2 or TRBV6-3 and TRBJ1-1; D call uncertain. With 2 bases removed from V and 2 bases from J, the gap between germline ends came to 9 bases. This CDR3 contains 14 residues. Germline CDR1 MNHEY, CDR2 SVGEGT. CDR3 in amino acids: CASSYGQRNTEAFF. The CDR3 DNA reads TGTGCCAGCAGTTACGGGCAGAGAAACACTGAAGCTTTCTTT.

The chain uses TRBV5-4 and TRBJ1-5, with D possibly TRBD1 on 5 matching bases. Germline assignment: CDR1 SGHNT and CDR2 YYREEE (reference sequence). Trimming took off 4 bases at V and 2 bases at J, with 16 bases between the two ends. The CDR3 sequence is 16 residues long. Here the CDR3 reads CASSAGGASGNQPQHF. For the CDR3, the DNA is TGTGCCAGCAGCGCCGGCGGGGCGTCGGGCAATCAGCCCCAGCATTTT.

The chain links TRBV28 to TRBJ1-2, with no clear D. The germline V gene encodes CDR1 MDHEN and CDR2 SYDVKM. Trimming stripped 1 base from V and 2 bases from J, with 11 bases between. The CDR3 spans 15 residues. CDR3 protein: CASSLSPGLNYGYTF. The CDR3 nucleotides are TGTGCCAGCAGTTTATCCCCCGGACTCAACTATGGCTACACCTTC.

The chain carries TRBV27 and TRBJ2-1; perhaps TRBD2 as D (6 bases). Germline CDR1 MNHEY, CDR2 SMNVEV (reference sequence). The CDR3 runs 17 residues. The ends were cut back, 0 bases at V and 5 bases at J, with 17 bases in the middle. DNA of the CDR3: TGTGCCAGCAGTTTATCGTCCCGGGACTTTTCTGACAATGAGCAGTTCTTC. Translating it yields CASSLSSRDFSDNEQFF.

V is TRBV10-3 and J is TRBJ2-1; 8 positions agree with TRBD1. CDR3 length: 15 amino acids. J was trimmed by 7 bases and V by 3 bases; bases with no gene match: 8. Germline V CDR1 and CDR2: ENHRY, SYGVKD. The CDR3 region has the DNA TGTGCCATCAGTGATGGACAGGGAAAACTAAATGAGCAGTTCTTC. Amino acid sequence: CAISDGQGKLNEQFF.

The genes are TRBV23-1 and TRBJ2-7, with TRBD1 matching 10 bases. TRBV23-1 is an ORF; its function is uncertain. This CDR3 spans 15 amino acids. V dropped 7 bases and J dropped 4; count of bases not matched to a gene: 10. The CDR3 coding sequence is TGCGCCAGCAAAGCCGGGACAGGGGCGAGTTACGAGCAGTACTTC. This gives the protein CASKAGTGASYEQYF.

The CDR3 here is CASSLQGRGTEAFF. CDR3 in DNA: TGCGCCAGCAGCTTACAGGGGAGAGGCACTGAAGCTTTCTTT. V is TRBV5-1 and J is TRBJ1-1; TRBD1 matches 7 bases. CDR3 length: 14 amino acids. J gave up 4 bases and V 2 bases, and 5 bases lay outside the gene matches. The V gene's germline CDR1 is SGHRS and CDR2 YFSETQ.

The CDR3 region is CAAPREVGGYTF. CDR3 DNA: TGTGCCGCCCCCAGGGAGGTGGGTGGCTACACCTTC. The V and J genes are TRBV6-5 and TRBJ1-2; perhaps TRBD1 as D (5 bases). Germline CDR1 reads MNHEY; CDR2 reads SVGAGI. Trimming took 11 bases from V and 7 from J, leaving 17 bases between them. The CDR3 length is 12 residues.

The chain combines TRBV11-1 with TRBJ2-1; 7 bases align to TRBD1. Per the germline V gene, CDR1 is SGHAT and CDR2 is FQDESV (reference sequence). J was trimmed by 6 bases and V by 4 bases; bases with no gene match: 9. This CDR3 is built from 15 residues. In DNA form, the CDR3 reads TGTGCCAGCAGCTCCTCCGGGACAGTAACCAATGAGCAGTTCTTC. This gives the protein CASSSSGTVTNEQFF.

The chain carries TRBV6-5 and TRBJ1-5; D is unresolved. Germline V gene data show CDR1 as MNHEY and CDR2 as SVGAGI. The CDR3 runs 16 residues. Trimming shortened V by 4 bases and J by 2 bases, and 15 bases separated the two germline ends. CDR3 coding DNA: TGTGCCAGCAGTTCCTCCTCGGGGTACGGCAATCAGCCCCAGCATTTT. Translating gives CASSSSSGYGNQPQHF.

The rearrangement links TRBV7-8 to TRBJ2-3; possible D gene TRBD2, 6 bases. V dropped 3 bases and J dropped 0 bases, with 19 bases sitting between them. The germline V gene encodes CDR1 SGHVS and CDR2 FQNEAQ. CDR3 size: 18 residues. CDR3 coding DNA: TGTGCCAGCAGCTTGAGGGGTGGGCGGGAACGTAGCACAGATACGCAGTATTTT. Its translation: CASSLRGGRERSTDTQYF. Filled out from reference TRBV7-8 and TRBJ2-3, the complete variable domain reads GAGVSQSPRYKVAKRGQDVALRCDPISGHVSLFWYQQALGQGPEFLTYFQNEAQLDKSGLPSDRFFAERPEGSVSTLKIQRTQQEDSAVYLCASSLRGGRERSTDTQYFGPGTRLTVL.

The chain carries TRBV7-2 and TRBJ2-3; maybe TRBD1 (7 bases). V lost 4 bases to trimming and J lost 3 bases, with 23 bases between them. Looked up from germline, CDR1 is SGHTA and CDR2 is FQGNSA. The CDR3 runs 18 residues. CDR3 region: CASSSTGDRGLRTDTQYF. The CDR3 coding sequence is TGTGCCAGCAGCTCCACAGGGGATCGAGGACTAAGAACAGATACGCAGTATTTT. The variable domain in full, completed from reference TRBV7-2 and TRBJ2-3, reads GAGVSQSPSNKVTEKGKDVELRCDPISGHTALYWYRQSLGQGLEFLIYFQGNSAPDKSGLPSDRFSAERTGGSVSTLTIQRTQQEDSAVYLCASSSTGDRGLRTDTQYFGPGTRLTVL.

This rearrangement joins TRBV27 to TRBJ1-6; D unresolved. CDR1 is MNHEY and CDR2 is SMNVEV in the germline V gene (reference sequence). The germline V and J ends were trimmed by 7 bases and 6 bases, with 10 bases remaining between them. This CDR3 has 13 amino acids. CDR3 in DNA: TGTGCCAGCACCATACACGTTAATTCACCCCTCCACTTT. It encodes CASTIHVNSPLHF.